The rows below give T cell receptor beta chains drawn from one sample of a study of shared clonotypes between healthy human individuals. Measured with immunoSEQ multiplex PCR; TCRdb has only the in-frame clones, and not every one. The sample contains some 2,100,000 clones, roughly 91% of which appear only once. Sequencing was performed on naive CD8+ T cells from PBMCs. These receptors all come from a man younger than 30 in good health. Some clones in this sample may be carry-over from other donors' samples. CDR3s include the opening cysteine and the closing phenylalanine or tryptophan. The order of the fields is D gene, J gene, V gene, clone size, CDR3 protein, CDR3 DNA. The D gene is left open where the match is weak. The size field is filled for only some rows; it gives once, few, many or a size class.

>TRBD2|TRBJ2-7|TRBV9|once
CASSHGTNYEQYF
TGTGCCAGCAGCCATGGGACTAACTACGAGCAGTACTTC
>.|TRBJ1-2|TRBV7-9|.
CASTTAGGFGYGYTF
TGTGCCAGCACCACGGCCGGGGGGTTTGGGTATGGCTACACCTTC
>TRBD1|TRBJ2-7|TRBV27|.
CASILRGQGPYEQYF
TGTGCCAGCATTCTCCGGGGACAGGGCCCCTACGAGCAGTACTTC
>.|TRBJ2-3|TRBV9|.
CASSPTDFTDTQYF
TGTGCCAGCAGCCCTACGGATTTCACGGATACGCAGTATTTT
>.|TRBJ1-5|TRBV18|.
CASSPQGEGRQPQHF
TGTGCCAGCTCACCACAGGGAGAAGGTCGGCAGCCCCAGCATTTT
>.|TRBJ1-1|TRBV6-1|.
CASSDFPGTEAFF
TGTGCCAGCAGTGATTTTCCAGGGACTGAAGCTTTCTTT
>.|TRBJ2-1|TRBV10-1|few
CASSESLLANEQFF
TGCGCCAGCAGTGAGTCTTTACTAGCAAATGAGCAGTTCTTC
>.|TRBJ2-7|TRBV11-2|.
CASSLDPGVYEQYF
TGTGCCAGCAGCTTAGATCCGGGGGTCTACGAGCAGTACTTC
>.|TRBJ1-5|TRBV27|.
CASSLSSNQPQHF
TGTGCCAGCAGTTTAAGTAGCAATCAGCCCCAGCATTTT
>TRBD2|TRBJ2-7|TRBV28|.
CASSKEASGSRSGYEQYF
TGTGCCAGCAGTAAGGAAGCTAGCGGGAGTAGGTCGGGCTACGAGCAGTACTTC
>.|TRBJ2-7|TRBV15|.
CATSRANIDHEQYF
TGTGCCACCAGCAGGGCCAATATCGACCACGAGCAGTACTTC
>.|TRBJ2-6|TRBV15|.
CATSTHPYTREGANVLTF
TGTGCCACCAGCACGCACCCTTACACGCGTGAAGGGGCCAACGTCCTGACTTTC
>.|TRBJ2-2|TRBV27|.
CASSPLETGELFF
TGTGCCAGCAGTCCTCTAGAAACCGGGGAGCTGTTTTTT
>.|TRBJ2-7|TRBV2|once
CASSEGGYNYEQYF
TGTGCCAGCAGTGAAGGGGGATATAACTACGAGCAGTACTTC
>.|TRBJ2-2|TRBV27|.
CASSWVNTGELFF
TGTGCCAGCAGTTGGGTGAACACCGGGGAGCTGTTTTTT
>TRBD2|TRBJ2-7|TRBV7-8|.
CASSSEVGSGSFLEQYF
TGTGCCAGCAGCTCCGAGGTTGGTAGCGGGAGTTTTCTCGAGCAGTACTTC
>.|TRBJ2-2|TRBV7-9|.
CASSRSRDTGELFF
TGTGCCAGCAGCCGCAGCAGAGACACCGGGGAGCTGTTTTTT
>.|TRBJ1-2|TRBV11-2|.
CASSSTAHPGWGYTF
TGTGCCAGCAGCTCGACCGCGCACCCTGGGTGGGGCTACACCTTC
>TRBD2|TRBJ2-7|TRBV28|.
CASRELAGGLYEQYF
TGTGCCAGCAGGGAACTAGCGGGAGGTCTCTACGAGCAGTACTTC
>.|TRBJ2-5|TRBV9|.
CASSAGGTALETQYF
TGTGCCAGCAGCGCCGGCGGGACAGCTTTGGAGACCCAGTACTTC
>.|TRBJ2-5|TRBV9|.
CASSVSVSGVETQYF
TGTGCCAGCAGCGTATCCGTATCAGGGGTAGAGACCCAGTACTTC
>TRBD2|TRBJ2-7|TRBV5-6|.
CASSARTSGRPEQYF
TGTGCCAGCAGCGCCCGTACTAGCGGGAGGCCCGAGCAGTACTTC
>.|TRBJ2-1|TRBV11-2|.
CASISPMGNEQFF
TGTGCCAGCATCTCCCCTATGGGTAATGAGCAGTTCTTC